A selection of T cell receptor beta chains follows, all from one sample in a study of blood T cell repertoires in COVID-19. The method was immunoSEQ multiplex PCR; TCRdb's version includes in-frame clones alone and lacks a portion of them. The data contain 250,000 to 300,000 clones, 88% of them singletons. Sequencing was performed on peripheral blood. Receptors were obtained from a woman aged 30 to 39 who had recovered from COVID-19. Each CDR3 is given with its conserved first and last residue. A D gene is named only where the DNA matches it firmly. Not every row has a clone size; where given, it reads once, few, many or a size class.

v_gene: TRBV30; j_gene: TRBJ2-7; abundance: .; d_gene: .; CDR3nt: TGTGCCTGGAGTGTTTCCAACTACGAGCAGTACTTC; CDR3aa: CAWSVSNYEQYF
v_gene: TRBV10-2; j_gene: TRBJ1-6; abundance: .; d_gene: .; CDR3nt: TGCGCCAGCACGAGTGGGAGCGGTATGGGGAATTCACCCCTCCACTTT; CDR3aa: CASTSGSGMGNSPLHF
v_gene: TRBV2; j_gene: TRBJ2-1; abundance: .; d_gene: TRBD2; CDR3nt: TGTGCCAGCAGTGATCTCAGCGGGGGGGCTGATGAGCAGTTCTTC; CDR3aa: CASSDLSGGADEQFF
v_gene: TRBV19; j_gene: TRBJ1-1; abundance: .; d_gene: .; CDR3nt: TGTGCCAGTAGTAATCCAGGGCTTGGTGAAGCTTTCTTT; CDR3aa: CASSNPGLGEAFF
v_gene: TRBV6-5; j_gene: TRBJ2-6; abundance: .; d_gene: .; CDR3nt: TGTGCCAGCATGGGGGGTCTTGGGGCCAACGTCCTGACTTTC; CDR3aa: CASMGGLGANVLTF
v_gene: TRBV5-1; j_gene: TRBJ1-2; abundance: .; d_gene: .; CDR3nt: TGCGCCAGCAGCTTGTCTGCAGGCCCCACATATGGCTACACCTTC; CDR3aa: CASSLSAGPTYGYTF
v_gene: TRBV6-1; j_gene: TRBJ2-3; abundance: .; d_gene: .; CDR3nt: TGTGCCAGCAGTGACCCAGGGAGGGGGACAGATACGCAGTATTTT; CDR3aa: CASSDPGRGTDTQYF
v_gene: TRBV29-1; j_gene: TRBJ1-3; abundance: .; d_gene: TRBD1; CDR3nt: TGCAGCGTTCCGGGACAGGGATCCGGAAACACCATATATTTT; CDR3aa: CSVPGQGSGNTIYF
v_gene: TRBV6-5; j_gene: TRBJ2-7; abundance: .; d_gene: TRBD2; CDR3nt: TGTGCCAGCAGTCGACTAGCGGGGAGCGAGCAGTACTTC; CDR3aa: CASSRLAGSEQYF
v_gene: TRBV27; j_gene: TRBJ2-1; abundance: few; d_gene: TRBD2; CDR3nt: TGTGCCAGCAGGGATAGCGGGGGGGCGTTCTTC; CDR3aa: CASRDSGGAFF
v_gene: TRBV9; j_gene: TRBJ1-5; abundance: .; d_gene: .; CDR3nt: TGTGCCAGCAGCGCCGACGGGGACAATCAGCCCCAGCATTTT; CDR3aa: CASSADGDNQPQHF
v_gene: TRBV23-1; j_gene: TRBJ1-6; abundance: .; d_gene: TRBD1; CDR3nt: TGCGCCAGCAGTCAGTCCCGGGACAGGGTGCGTTCACCCCTCCACTTT; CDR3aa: CASSQSRDRVRSPLHF
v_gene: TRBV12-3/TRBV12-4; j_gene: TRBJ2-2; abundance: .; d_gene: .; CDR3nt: TGTGCCAGCAGTCCCAGATTTGGCGGGGAGCTGTTTTTT; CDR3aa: CASSPRFGGELFF
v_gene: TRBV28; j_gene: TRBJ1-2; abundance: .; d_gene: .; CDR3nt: TGTGCCAGCCAGATAACAGCTAACTATGGCTACACCTTC; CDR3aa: CASQITANYGYTF
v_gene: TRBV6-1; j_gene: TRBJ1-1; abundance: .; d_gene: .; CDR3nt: TGTGCCAGCAGTGATCGGGTCTTAGGGGGGGCAGTCACTGAAGCTTTCTTT; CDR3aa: CASSDRVLGGAVTEAFF
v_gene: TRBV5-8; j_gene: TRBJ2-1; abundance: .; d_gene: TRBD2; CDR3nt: TGTGCCAGCAGCTCCGGGACTAGCGGCACCTACAATGAGCAGTTCTTC; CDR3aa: CASSSGTSGTYNEQFF
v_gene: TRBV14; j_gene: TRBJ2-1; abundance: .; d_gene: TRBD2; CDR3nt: TGTGCCAGCAGCCGAATAATTAGCGGGGCGGAGCAGTTCTTC; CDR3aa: CASSRIISGAEQFF
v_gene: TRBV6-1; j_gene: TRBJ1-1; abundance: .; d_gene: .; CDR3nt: TGTGCCAGCAGTGGCGGCAGGGGATCTATGAACACTGAAGCTTTCTTT; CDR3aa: CASSGGRGSMNTEAFF
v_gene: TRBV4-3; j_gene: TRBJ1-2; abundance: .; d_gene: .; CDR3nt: TGCGCCAGCAGCCAAGATTTGTTTTCCTCAGGGGCGCGGGGCTACACCTTC; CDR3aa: CASSQDLFSSGARGYTF
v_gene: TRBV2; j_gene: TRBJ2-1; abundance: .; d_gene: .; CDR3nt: TGTGCCAGCAGTGTACTAGAACGGCATGAGCAGTTCTTC; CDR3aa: CASSVLERHEQFF
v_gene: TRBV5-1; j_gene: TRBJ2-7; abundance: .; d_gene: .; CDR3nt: TGCGCCAGCAGCTCCCCAAACAGGGACCACGAGCAGTACTTC; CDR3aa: CASSSPNRDHEQYF
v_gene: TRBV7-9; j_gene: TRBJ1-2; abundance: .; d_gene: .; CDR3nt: TGTGCCAGCAGCTCGGACAGACCCAACTATGGCTACACCTTC; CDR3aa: CASSSDRPNYGYTF
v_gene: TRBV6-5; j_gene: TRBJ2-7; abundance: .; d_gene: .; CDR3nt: TGTGCCAGCAGTTACTCGAAGGGAGGACGCCAGGGAGAGCAGTACTTC; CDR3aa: CASSYSKGGRQGEQYF
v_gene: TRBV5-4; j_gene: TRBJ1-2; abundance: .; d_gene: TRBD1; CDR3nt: TGTGCCAGCAGCCCTAGCCACAGGGGGCCTGGCTACACCTTC; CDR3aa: CASSPSHRGPGYTF
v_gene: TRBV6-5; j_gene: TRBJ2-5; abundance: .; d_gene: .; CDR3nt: TGTGCCAGCAGCGTAACAGGAGAGACCCAGTACTTC; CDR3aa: CASSVTGETQYF
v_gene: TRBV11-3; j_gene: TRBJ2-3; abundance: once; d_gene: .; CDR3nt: TGTGCCAGCAGCTTAGGTAAAACTAGCACAGATACGCAGTATTTT; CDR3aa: CASSLGKTSTDTQYF
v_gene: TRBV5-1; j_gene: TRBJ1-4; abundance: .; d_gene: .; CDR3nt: TGCGCCAGCAGCTTGTCGGGCGGGTTCGCAACTAATGAAAAACTGTTTTTT; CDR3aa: CASSLSGGFATNEKLFF
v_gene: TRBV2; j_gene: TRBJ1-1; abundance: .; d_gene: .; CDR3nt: TGTGCCAGCAGTGGCCCGGACGGACAGCTGAACACTGAAGCTTTCTTT; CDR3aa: CASSGPDGQLNTEAFF
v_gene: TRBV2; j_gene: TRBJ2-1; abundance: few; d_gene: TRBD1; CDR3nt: TGTGCCAGCAGAGACAGGGGTGATGAGCAGTTCTTC; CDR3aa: CASRDRGDEQFF
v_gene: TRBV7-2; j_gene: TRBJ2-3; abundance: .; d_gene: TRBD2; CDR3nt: TGTGCCAGCAGCTTAGGTTCTAGCGGGGTGCCTGCTACGCAGTATTTT; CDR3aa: CASSLGSSGVPATQYF
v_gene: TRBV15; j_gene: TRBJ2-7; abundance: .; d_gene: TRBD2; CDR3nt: TGTGCCACCAGCACCCGACTAGCGGGGAAGGTAGGGGAGCAGTACTTC; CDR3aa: CATSTRLAGKVGEQYF
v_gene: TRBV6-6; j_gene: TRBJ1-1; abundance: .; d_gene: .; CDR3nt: TGTGCCAGCAGTTACTCGATCAGGGAGAACACTGAAGCTTTCTTT; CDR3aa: CASSYSIRENTEAFF
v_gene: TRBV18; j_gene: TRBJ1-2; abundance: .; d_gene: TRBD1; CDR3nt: TGTGCCAGCTCACCGCTGGACAGGTACTATGGCTACACCTTC; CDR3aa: CASSPLDRYYGYTF
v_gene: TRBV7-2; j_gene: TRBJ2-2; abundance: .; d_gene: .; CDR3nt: TGTGCCAGCAGCTTAGCGGCCAGAATAAACACCGGGGAGCTGTTTTTT; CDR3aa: CASSLAARINTGELFF
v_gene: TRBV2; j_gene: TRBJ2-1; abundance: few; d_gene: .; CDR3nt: TGTGCCACGACGCTAGACAGAAACAATGAGCAGTTCTTC; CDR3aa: CATTLDRNNEQFF
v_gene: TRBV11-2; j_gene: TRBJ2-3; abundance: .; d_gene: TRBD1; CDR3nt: TGTGCCAGCAGCTTCGGGACAGGGTTCACAGATACGCAGTATTTT; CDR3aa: CASSFGTGFTDTQYF
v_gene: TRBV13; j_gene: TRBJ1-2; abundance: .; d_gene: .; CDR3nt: TGTGCCAGCATCCAGGGTGTAGCTAACTATGGCTACACCTTC; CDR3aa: CASIQGVANYGYTF
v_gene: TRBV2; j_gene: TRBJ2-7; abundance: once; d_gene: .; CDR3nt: TGTGCCAGCAGGCGAGACAGCTCCTACGAGCAGTACTTC; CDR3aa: CASRRDSSYEQYF
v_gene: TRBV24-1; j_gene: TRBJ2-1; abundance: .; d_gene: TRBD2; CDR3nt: TGTGCCACCAGTGATTTGAGGGACTACACCAATGAGCAGTTCTTC; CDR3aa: CATSDLRDYTNEQFF
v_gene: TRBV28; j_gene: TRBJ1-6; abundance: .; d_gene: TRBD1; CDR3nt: TGTGCCAGCAGTTCGGGACAGGGGGGTTCACCCCTCCACTTT; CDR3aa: CASSSGQGGSPLHF
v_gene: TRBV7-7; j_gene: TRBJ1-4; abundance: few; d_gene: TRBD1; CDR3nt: TGTGCCAGCAGCGGACAGGGGACAACTAATGAAAAACTGTTTTTT; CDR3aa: CASSGQGTTNEKLFF
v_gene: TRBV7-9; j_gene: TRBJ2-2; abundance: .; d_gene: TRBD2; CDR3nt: TGTGCCAGCAGCATACTAGCGGGGGCGGGCACCGGGGAGCTGTTTTTT; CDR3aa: CASSILAGAGTGELFF
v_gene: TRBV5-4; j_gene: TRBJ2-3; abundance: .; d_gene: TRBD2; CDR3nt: TGTGCCAGCATGGGGGGGGGACTAGCCACAGATACGCAGTATTTT; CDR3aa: CASMGGGLATDTQYF
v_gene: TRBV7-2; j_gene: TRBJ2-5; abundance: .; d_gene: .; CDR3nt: TGTGCCAGCAGCGCACAGGTCGTTCGGGAGACCCAGTACTTC; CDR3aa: CASSAQVVRETQYF
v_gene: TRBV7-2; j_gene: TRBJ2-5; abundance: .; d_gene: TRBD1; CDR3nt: TGTGCCAGCAGCCCACGGACAGGTCAAGAGACCCAGTACTTC; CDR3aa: CASSPRTGQETQYF
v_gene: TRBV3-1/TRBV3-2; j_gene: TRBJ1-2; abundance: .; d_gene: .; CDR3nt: TGTGCCAGCAGCCAAGATCAAGGGGTCTATGGCTACACCTTC; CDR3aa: CASSQDQGVYGYTF
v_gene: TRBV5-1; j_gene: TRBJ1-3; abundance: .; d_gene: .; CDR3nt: TGCGCCAGCAGCTCGGAGAGTTACTCTGGAAACACCATATATTTT; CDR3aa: CASSSESYSGNTIYF
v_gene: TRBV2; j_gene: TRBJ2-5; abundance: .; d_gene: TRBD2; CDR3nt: TGTGCCAGCAGCGAGACTAGCGGGGGGTCGGCCCAGTACTTC; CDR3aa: CASSETSGGSAQYF
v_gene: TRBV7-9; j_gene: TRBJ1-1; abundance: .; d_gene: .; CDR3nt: TGTGCCAGCATTTCCAATGGGGGCTCCACTGAAGCTTTCTTT; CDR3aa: CASISNGGSTEAFF
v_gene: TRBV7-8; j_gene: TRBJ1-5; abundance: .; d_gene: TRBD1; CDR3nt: TGTGCCAGCAGGCCAGGGGGCGCAAGCAATCAGCCCCAGCATTTT; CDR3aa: CASRPGGASNQPQHF
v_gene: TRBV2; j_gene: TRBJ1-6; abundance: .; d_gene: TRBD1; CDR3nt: TGTGCCAGCAGTCTGACAGGGGGCGGATATAATTCACCCCTCCACTTT; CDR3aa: CASSLTGGGYNSPLHF
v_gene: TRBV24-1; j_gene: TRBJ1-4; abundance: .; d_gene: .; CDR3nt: TGTGCCACCAGTGATTCCTACCATCCAACTAATGAAAAACTGTTTTTT; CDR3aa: CATSDSYHPTNEKLFF
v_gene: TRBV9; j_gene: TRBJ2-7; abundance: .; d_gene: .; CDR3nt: TGTGCCAGCAGCGGCCCCCCGGGCGAGCAGTACTTC; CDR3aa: CASSGPPGEQYF
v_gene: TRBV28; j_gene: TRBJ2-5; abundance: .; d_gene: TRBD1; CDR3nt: TGTGTCAGCAGTTTGACAGGGGTAGAGACCCAGTACTTC; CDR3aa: CVSSLTGVETQYF
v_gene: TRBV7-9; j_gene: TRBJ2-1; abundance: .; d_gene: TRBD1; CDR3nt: TGTGCCAGCCATACCCGGGACAGGGGCAATGAGCAGTTCTTC; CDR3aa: CASHTRDRGNEQFF
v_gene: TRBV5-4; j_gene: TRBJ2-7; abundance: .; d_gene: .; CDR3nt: TGTGCCAGCAGCCCGGGGAGCCAAGACTCCTACGAGCAGTACTTC; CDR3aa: CASSPGSQDSYEQYF
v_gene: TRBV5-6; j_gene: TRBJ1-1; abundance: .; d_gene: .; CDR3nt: TGTGCCAGCAGCTTGTGGCTAACGAGGAGAGCTGAAGCTTTCTTT; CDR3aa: CASSLWLTRRAEAFF
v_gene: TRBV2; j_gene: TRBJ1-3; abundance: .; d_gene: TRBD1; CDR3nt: TGTGCCAGCAGTGACAGGGGGCTCTCTGGAAACACCATATATTTT; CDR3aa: CASSDRGLSGNTIYF
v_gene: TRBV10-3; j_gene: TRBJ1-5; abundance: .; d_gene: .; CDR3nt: TGTGCCATCAGTGAGGGGGAGAGGGCCAGCAGCAATCAGCCCCAGCATTTT; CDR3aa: CAISEGERASSNQPQHF